This T cell receptor beta chain is from a study of Ad26.COV2.S vaccination and SARS-CoV-2 variants. Clones were read by immunoSEQ multiplex PCR, and TCRdb kept only the in-frame ones, dropping some. The sample comprises about 140,000 clones, roughly 85% of which are singletons, and approximately 5% rests with the top ten. The ends were cut back, 6 bases at V and 0 bases at J, with 8 bases in the middle. The CDR3 length is 13 residues. The germline CDR1 and CDR2 sequences are WSHSY and SAAADI. This clone occurred once. The chain employs TRBV10-2 and TRBJ1-1; a weak D match, TRBD1 (6 bases). This specimen was peripheral blood, taken after recovery from COVID-19. The clonotype originates from a human donor who had recovered from COVID-19. The CDR3 nucleotides are TGCGCCAGCAGGGACAGTTTGAACACTGAAGCTTTCTTT. Amino acid sequence: CASRDSLNTEAFF.